The rows below give T cell receptor beta chains drawn from one sample of a study of response to subunit inactivated influenza vaccine. One entry per CDR3 protein, called by TCRdb with MiXCR from the RT-PCR reads. The data contain hundreds of thousands of distinct CDR3 sequences, 10% to 15% of them singletons. The source was PBMCs from blood, collected more than 35 days after vaccination. All receptors derive from a man in his fifties who received an inactivated influenza vaccine. Each CDR3 is given with its conserved first and last residue. D genes are given only for firm matches. Clone size is stated in some rows and not others, as once, few, many or a class when expanded.

TGTGCCAGCCGCGGACAGGGCTGGGAAAAACTGTTTTTT,CASRGQGWEKLFF,TRBV2,.,TRBJ1-4,TRBD1
TGCGCCAGCAGCCGGACTAGCGGGAAGACCTACGAGCAGTACTTC,CASSRTSGKTYEQYF,TRBV4-1,many,TRBJ2-7,TRBD2
TGCGCCAGCAGCTTTTCACAGGGGGGTAACAATGAGCAGTTCTTC,CASSFSQGGNNEQFF,TRBV5-1,many,TRBJ2-1,TRBD1
TGCAGTGCTAGATCGGGCTACACTGAAGCTTTCTTT,CSARSGYTEAFF,TRBV20-1,many,TRBJ1-1,.
TGCAGTGCTAGTGGGGGGAGAGGGGAGGATTACACTGAAGCTTTCTTT,CSASGGRGEDYTEAFF,TRBV20-1,few,TRBJ1-1,.
TGTGCCAGCTCAATGACAGGGTTCCCAGATACGCAGTATTTT,CASSMTGFPDTQYF,TRBV25-1,many,TRBJ2-3,TRBD1
TGTGCCAGCAGCTCTCGGACCCTGACAGATACGCAGAATTTT,CASSSRTLTDTQNF,TRBV7-9,.,TRBJ2-3,.
TGCGCCAGCGGAGAGCTCATCCCGGGACTCGTAAACAATGAGCAGTTCTTC,CASGELIPGLVNNEQFF,TRBV5-1,few,TRBJ2-1,.
TGTGCCAGCAGCTTAGCTTTCGGGGAGAATCAGCCCCAGCATTTT,CASSLAFGENQPQHF,TRBV7-8,many,TRBJ1-5,.
TGTGCCAGCAGAGGTTTGACTAGCGGGAACCAAGAGACCCAGTACTTC,CASRGLTSGNQETQYF,TRBV28,few,TRBJ2-5,TRBD2
TGTGCCAGCAGTCCCGGGACAGGGGGCGACGGGGCCAACGTCCTGACTTTC,CASSPGTGGDGANVLTF,TRBV12-3/TRBV12-4,few,TRBJ2-6,TRBD1
TGCGCCAGCAGCCCCGAGGGGGACTACACAGATACGCAGTATTTT,CASSPEGDYTDTQYF,TRBV5-1,few,TRBJ2-3,.
TGTGCCAGCAGGTCGGGGGGCGAGACCCAGTACTTC,CASRSGGETQYF,TRBV6-5,few,TRBJ2-5,.
TGTGCCAGCAGCCCTAGCACTGAGCAGTTCTTC,CASSPSTEQFF,TRBV12-3/TRBV12-4,many,TRBJ2-1,.
TGCAGTGCTCCCCCGAATAGGTGGGACTATGGCTACACCTTC,CSAPPNRWDYGYTF,TRBV20-1,.,TRBJ1-2,.
TGCAGCGTTGGACTCCATGGAGAGCAGTACTTC,CSVGLHGEQYF,TRBV29-1,.,TRBJ2-7,.
TGTGCCAGCAGTTACACGGGGTCCTACAATGAGCAGTTCTTC,CASSYTGSYNEQFF,TRBV6-5,.,TRBJ2-1,.
TGTGCCAGCAGCCTCAACACCTTCACGGATACGCAGTATTTT,CASSLNTFTDTQYF,TRBV6-1,few,TRBJ2-3,.
TGCGCCAGCAGCTTGGGCGGCGGGAGTCACTACGAGCAGTACTTC,CASSLGGGSHYEQYF,TRBV5-1,.,TRBJ2-7,TRBD2
TGTGCCAGCAGCGGCCAAGGGCAGTACCAAGAGACCCAGTACTTC,CASSGQGQYQETQYF,TRBV7-9,.,TRBJ2-5,.
TGCAGTGCTAGAGATCACAATAATTCACCCCTCCACTTT,CSARDHNNSPLHF,TRBV20-1,many,TRBJ1-6,.
TGTGCCAGCAGCCCCCCGGCCTTAGCGGGAGGCCGCACCGGGGAGCTGTTTTTT,CASSPPALAGGRTGELFF,TRBV7-8,.,TRBJ2-2,TRBD2
TGCAGCTTACAAAGGGGGCAGGGTAACTATGGCTACACCTTC,CSLQRGQGNYGYTF,TRBV20-1,.,TRBJ1-2,TRBD1
TGTGCCAGCAGCTTCGGACAGAGCGAGCAGTACTTC,CASSFGQSEQYF,TRBV7-2,few,TRBJ2-7,.
TGTGCCACCAGTGGAGAGAGGGGAGTCCAAGAGACCCAGTACTTC,CATSGERGVQETQYF,TRBV24-1,few,TRBJ2-5,.
TGTGCCAGCAGCGTAGGTAGCGGGAGGGCGTATGAGCAGTTCTTC,CASSVGSGRAYEQFF,TRBV9,few,TRBJ2-1,TRBD2
TGTGCCAGCAGCTTAGCGGACGGGAGTCCAGATACGCAGTATTTT,CASSLADGSPDTQYF,TRBV7-2,few,TRBJ2-3,.
TGTGCCAGCAGCCCCCTACTGACAAACCAAGAGACCCAGTACTTC,CASSPLLTNQETQYF,TRBV11-2,few,TRBJ2-5,.
TGCAGTGCTACCGGGACAGGCACAGATACGCAGTATTTT,CSATGTGTDTQYF,TRBV20-1,few,TRBJ2-3,TRBD1
TGTGCCAGCAGCTTCACGTCGGTAGCGGCAAGCACAGATACGCACTATTTT,CASSFTSVAASTDTHYF,TRBV7-8,.,TRBJ2-3,.
TGTGCCAGCAGCTTTTACGGGGGGTCGGGCACAGATACGCAGTATTTT,CASSFYGGSGTDTQYF,TRBV7-3,few,TRBJ2-3,TRBD2
TGTGCCACCTCGGCCCAATATAGCAATCAGCCCCAGCATTTT,CATSAQYSNQPQHF,TRBV2,.,TRBJ1-5,.
TGTGCCAGCAGCTTATGGGCCGGGGCAACTAATGAAAAACTGTTTTTT,CASSLWAGATNEKLFF,TRBV7-2,few,TRBJ1-4,.
TGCGCCAGCAGCCAAGTAATGAGGAGCTCCTACAATGAGCAGTTCTTC,CASSQVMRSSYNEQFF,TRBV4-1,.,TRBJ2-1,.
TGTGCCAGCAACTATGGACAGGGCACAAATGAAAAACTGTTTTTT,CASNYGQGTNEKLFF,TRBV7-9,many,TRBJ1-4,TRBD1
TGTGCCAGCAGTTACGGAACAGGGCCTGAGACCCAGTACTTC,CASSYGTGPETQYF,TRBV6-5,.,TRBJ2-5,.
TGTGCCAGCAGCCCAGGGGTCAGGGTGACCGGGGAGCTGTTTTTT,CASSPGVRVTGELFF,TRBV7-2,.,TRBJ2-2,.
TGTGCCAGCAGTTTAGGCAGGGGGCGTCAGCCCCAGCATTTT,CASSLGRGRQPQHF,TRBV28,.,TRBJ1-5,TRBD1
TGTGCCAGCAGCTCTTTACCCGGGACATGGTCCTACAATGAGCAGTTCTTC,CASSSLPGTWSYNEQFF,TRBV11-2,.,TRBJ2-1,.
TGCGCCAGCGGAAGCGCAACTAATGAAAAACTGTTTTTT,CASGSATNEKLFF,TRBV4-3,few,TRBJ1-4,.
TGTGCCAGCAGCCCTAGCGGGAGGGCAAATGAGCAGTTCTTC,CASSPSGRANEQFF,TRBV12-3/TRBV12-4,few,TRBJ2-1,TRBD2
TGTGCCAGCAGTGAATACAAAGGGAGCTCCTACGAGCAGTACTTC,CASSEYKGSSYEQYF,TRBV25-1,few,TRBJ2-7,.
TGCATCGGGGGAGGAGGGAAGACTGAAGCTTTCTTT,CIGGGGKTEAFF,TRBV29-1,.,TRBJ1-1,.
TGTGCCAGTAGTATCCGTAATCAAGGCGGGGAGCTGTTTTTT,CASSIRNQGGELFF,TRBV19,few,TRBJ2-2,.
TGTGCCAGCTCACCACCGGCGGTACTCAGCTCCTACAATGAGCAGTTCTTC,CASSPPAVLSSYNEQFF,TRBV18,few,TRBJ2-1,.